This T cell receptor beta chain comes out of a study of Graves' ophthalmopathy and Graves' hyperthyroidism (dated by TCRdb to about 2018). Describing the broader study: Peripheral blood was collected at initial diagnosis, prior to any treatment. To tell Graves' ophthalmopathy apart from Graves' hyperthyroidism, and to predict which patients would progress to ophthalmopathy, the study relied on TCR beta repertoire signatures. In total, around 130 blood samples were TCR-sequenced: some 43 ophthalmopathy, roughly 80 hyperthyroidism and some 17 hyperthyroidism-to-ophthalmopathy patients. To explore V-J signatures that distinguish ophthalmopathy from hyperthyroidism, a discovery set of about a hundred patients was enrolled, made up of 40 to 45 with ophthalmopathy and fewer than 60 with stable hyperthyroidism. An independent validation cohort comprised some 19 hyperthyroidism patients and some 16 patients who later progressed from hyperthyroidism to ophthalmopathy. In about 6 hyperthyroidism patients, T-cell repertoires of thyroid tissue and blood were compared. Following sampling, methimazole starting at 30 mg daily was administered to hyperthyroidism patients, and high-dose intravenous methylprednisolone was administered to ophthalmopathy patients. General findings and caveats noted by the study authors: No statistical method was used to set the sample size in advance, and the investigators knew which group each participant was assigned to. Most of the expanded thyroid clonotypes with a frequency above 0.001 were also detected in blood, and it was suggested that the thyroid immune response may be reflected by blood repertoires. Ophthalmopathy was separated from stable hyperthyroidism by the 13-signature model with more than 85% sensitivity and about 81% specificity in cross-validation and with 80%/75% in the test set. In validation, the model predicted ophthalmopathy progression with 55% to 71% sensitivity and approximately 72% specificity; roughly 12 predicted patients were CT-confirmed with GO in a median of 6.5 months.

For repertoire sequencing, the TCR beta CDR3 regions were amplified from RNA transcripts. A first-round RT-PCR used HTBI primers with the Qiagen OneStep RT-PCR kit, followed by a second-round multiplex PCR, size selection and purification. Sequencing of the libraries was carried out on an Illumina HiSeq2000 in paired-end mode with 100 bp reads. From the authors' description of their analysis: SOAPnuke was used to process the reads, throwing out any read that had adapters, had uncalled bases, had a mean Phred below 15, or lacked an exact constant-primer or identifier match. COPE v1.2.5 was used to merge high-quality paired reads. Each unique nucleotide sequence was defined as a clonotype, and clonotypes were aligned to IMGT TRB V, D and J references with MiTCR v1.1. Only V-J combinations with frequency above 0.0001 were analysed, covering 99% to 99.2% of repertoires. For each V-J combination, a TCR clonal expansion and chaos score was defined as F50 clonal expansion divided by the chaos observed in the TCRdist matrix. Welch's t-statistics and random forest were used to reduce the features to 10 to 15 V-J combinations, which were then used as input to a naive Bayes classifier. The Morisita-Horn index was used to measure how similar the thyroid and blood repertoires were. TCRdb trimmed public reads at Q25 via fastp, called clones via MiXCR and kept in-frame beta chains. Merged by CDR3 protein, the rows form single entries marked with the most common genes and DNA. The V and J calls were not made by the authors but by TCRdb's processing. The sample has a few hundred thousand distinct CDR3 sequences on record, about a sixth of them singletons. 2.4% of the sample lies in the top ten.

Stable hyperthyroidism was defined as no progression to ophthalmopathy within 18 months of follow-up. Hyperthyroidism patients were newly diagnosed, with disease duration under 2 months, and aged 18 to 65 years. Anyone with other autoimmune diseases, uncontrolled infections, pregnancy or lactation was excluded from the study. Diagnosis relied on clinical symptoms, serum thyroxine, TRAb, thyroid ultrasound and orbital computed tomography. Using Ficoll-Paque density gradient centrifugation, PBMCs were isolated from roughly 9.2 ml of fresh peripheral blood. Trizol reagent was used to extract the total RNA, and its quality was then checked on an Agilent 2100 Bioanalyzer. The junction carries 7 bases between V and J, which are trimmed by 6 bases and 0 bases respectively. The CDR3 goes from the cysteine to the phenylalanine over 12 residues. Only CDR3 DNA remains: 36 bases, in frame from the first base. Based on the germline V gene (reference sequence), the CDR1 and CDR2 sequences are DFQATT and SNEGSKA.

This clonotype was observed many times. Its antigen has not been determined. No much larger clone is present one base from it, and per-base qualities are unavailable. Sequences were obtained from peripheral blood. Rearrangement joined TRBV20-1 to TRBJ2-3; the D gene cannot be resolved reliably. This sequence was found in an adult woman with stable Graves' hyperthyroidism. The nucleotide sequence is TGCAGTGCCCTTACCAGCACAGATACGCAGTATTTT. This gives the protein CSALTSTDTQYF.